This T cell receptor (beta chain) was sequenced during a study of response to subunit inactivated influenza vaccine. Whole-study findings and limits: Researchers suggested that each seasonal influenza vaccination recruits few new T cells.

This clonotype was seen many times. The antigen is undetermined. TCRdb redid the calling of the RT-PCR reads with MiXCR, one entry per CDR3 protein. In the table there are roughly 650,000 distinct CDR3 sequences, around 15% of which are singletons. The sample consisted of PBMCs from blood, taken roughly 2 weeks before vaccination. The receptor was derived from a man aged 50-59 years who received an inactivated influenza vaccine.

The CDR3 coding sequence is TGCGCCAGCAGCTTGGAAGTTAGGGGATCAAACATTCAGTACTTC. As protein: CASSLEVRGSNIQYF. The chain is built from TRBV5-1 and TRBJ2-4; D may be TRBD1 (5 bases). In germline, CDR1 is SGHRS, CDR2 YFSETQ. V was shortened by 0 bases and J by 6 bases, with 13 bases between the two germline ends. The CDR3 has 15 amino acids.